A single sample gave rise to the 10 T cell receptor beta chains below, sequenced in a study of T cell responses to AZD1222 COVID-19 vaccine. Sequencing was performed with immunoSEQ multiplex PCR; in TCRdb, only in-frame clones are kept and a portion is missing. The table records about 270,000 clones, about 94% of them present only once. The sequenced sample was peripheral blood, obtained 28 days after the second AZD1222 dose. All receptors come from an adult who received the AZD1222 COVID-19 vaccine.

This chain's CDR3 is CASGRTSNTEAFF. In nucleotides, the CDR3 is TGTGCTAGTGGCCGGACATCGAACACTGAAGCTTTCTTT. The rearrangement links TRBV12-5 to TRBJ1-1, with D possibly matching TRBD1 (5 bases). With 6 bases removed from V and 1 base from J, the gap between germline ends came to 9 bases. The germline CDR1 and CDR2 sequences are LGHNT and FRNRAP. This CDR3 is built from 13 residues. Full variable domain (outside the CDR3, taken from reference TRBV12-5 and TRBJ1-1): DARVTQTPRHKVTEMGQEVTMRCQPILGHNTVFWYRQTMMQGLELLAYFRNRAPLDDSGMPKDRFSAEMPDATLATLKIQPSEPRDSAVYFCASGRTSNTEAFFGQGTRLTVV.

This clone was seen a handful of times. V is TRBV2 and J is TRBJ2-5; D not certain. The CDR3 extends over 13 amino acids. The ends were cut back, 2 bases at V and 5 bases at J, with 9 bases in the middle. CDR1 is SNHLY, CDR2 FYNNEI, per germline. DNA of the CDR3: TGTGCCAGCAGTGAACAGGCGGACGAGACCCAGTACTTC. Encoded protein: CASSEQADETQYF.

This clone was picked up one time. The chain joins TRBV7-2 to TRBJ2-7; 7 bases align to TRBD1. V lost 8 bases and J lost 3; bases outside the gene matches: 13. Germline V lookup: CDR1 SGHTA, CDR2 FQGNSA. The CDR3 consists of 15 residues. The CDR3 bases are TGTGCCAGCTCCAGATCCTGGGACAGTAACTACGAGCAGTACTTC. Translated: CASSRSWDSNYEQYF.

The V and J genes are TRBV19 and TRBJ2-1; TRBD2 matches at 11 bases. V trimming: 9 bases; J trimming: 9 bases; junction bases outside the gene matches: 13. The CDR3 spans 15 residues. Germline V gives CDR1 LNHDA, CDR2 SQIVND (reference sequence). The CDR3 region is CASETLAGGAGEQFF. DNA of the CDR3: TGTGCCAGCGAGACTTTAGCGGGAGGGGCCGGTGAGCAGTTCTTC.

In its sample, this clone was seen once. The identical CDR3 is also encoded by other nucleotide sequences in the sample. This chain connects TRBV3-1 (or the pseudogene TRBV3-2) to TRBJ1-2; TRBD1 matches at 7 bases. Per germline, CDR1 LGHDT and CDR2 YNNKEL (reference sequence). J gave up 8 bases and V 0 bases, and 0 bases lay outside the gene matches. The CDR3 length is 12 residues. The CDR3 bases are TGTGCCAGCAGCCAAGACAGGGGGGGCTACACCTTC. It codes for CASSQDRGGYTF.

The gene calls are TRBV13 and TRBJ1-2, with D tentatively TRBD1 (5 bases). Trimming stripped 5 bases from V and 4 bases from J, with 20 bases between. The germline V gene has CDR1 PRHDT and CDR2 FYEKMQ (reference sequence). The CDR3 consists of 16 residues. As DNA, the CDR3 is TGTGCCAGCAGCGCCGGCGGGGCAGTCGGCCCCTATGGCTACACCTTC. Translated: CASSAGGAVGPYGYTF.

In this sample, this clone turned up once. V usage is TRBV4-1 and J usage is TRBJ1-5; the D is unclear. The CDR3 sequence is 14 residues long. Germline V gene data show CDR1 as MGHRA and CDR2 as YSYEKL. The germline V and J ends were trimmed by 4 bases and 4 bases, with 11 bases remaining between them. CDR3 in amino acids: CASSRLLSNQPQHF. In DNA, the CDR3 is TGCGCCAGCAGCCGATTACTATCTAATCAGCCCCAGCATTTT.

The chain combines TRBV28 with TRBJ1-5; weak D call: TRBD1 (5 bases). Trimming left V 6 bases short and J 5 bases short, with 14 bases between. The CDR3 has 14 amino acids. CDR1 and CDR2 (germline): MDHEN, SYDVKM. CDR3 loop: CASSPGGGDQPQHF. CDR3 nucleotide sequence: TGTGCCAGCAGCCCTGGTGGGGGGGATCAGCCCCAGCATTTT. Complete variable domain (other parts from reference TRBV28 and TRBJ1-5): DVKVTQSSRYLVKRTGEKVFLECVQDMDHENMFWYRQDPGLGLRLIYFSYDVKMKEKGDIPEGYSVSREKKERFSLILESASTNQTSMYLCASSPGGGDQPQHFGDGTRLSIL.

The chain has TRBV30 and TRBJ1-6; D may be TRBD1 (5 bases). The CDR3 covers 13 residues. V lost 4 bases and J lost 5, with 9 bases in between. The germline V gene encodes CDR1 GTSNPN and CDR2 SVGIG (reference sequence). The CDR3 loop reads CAWTQGHNSPLHF. The CDR3 nucleotides are TGTGCCTGGACCCAGGGTCATAATTCACCCCTCCACTTT.

This clone was observed a few times. The J gene is TRBJ1-5, the V gene TRBV28, with 7 bases lining up with TRBD1. The germline CDR1 and CDR2 sequences are MDHEN and SYDVKM. The ends lost 7 bases at V and 10 bases at J; junction bases unmatched: 4. The CDR3 covers 11 residues. This CDR3 is CASKGQSPQHF. The CDR3 region has the DNA TGTGCCAGCAAGGGACAGTCACCCCAGCATTTT.